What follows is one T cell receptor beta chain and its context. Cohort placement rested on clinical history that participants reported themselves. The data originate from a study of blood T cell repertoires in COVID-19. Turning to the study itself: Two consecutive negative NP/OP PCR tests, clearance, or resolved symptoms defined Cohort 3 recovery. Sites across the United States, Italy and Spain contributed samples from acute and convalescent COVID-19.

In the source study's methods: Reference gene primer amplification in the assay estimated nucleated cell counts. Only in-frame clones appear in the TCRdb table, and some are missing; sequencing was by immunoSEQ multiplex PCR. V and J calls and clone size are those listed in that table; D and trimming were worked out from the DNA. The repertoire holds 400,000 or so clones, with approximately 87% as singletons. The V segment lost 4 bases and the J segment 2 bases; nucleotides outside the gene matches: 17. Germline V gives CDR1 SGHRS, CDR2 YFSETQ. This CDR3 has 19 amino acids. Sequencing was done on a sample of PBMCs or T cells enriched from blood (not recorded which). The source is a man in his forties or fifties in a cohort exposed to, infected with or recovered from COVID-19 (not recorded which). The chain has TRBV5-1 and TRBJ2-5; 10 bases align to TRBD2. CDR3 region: CASSPTRGGAGGVQETQYF. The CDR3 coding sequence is TGCGCCAGCAGCCCCACCCGGGGAGGAGCGGGAGGGGTGCAAGAGACCCAGTACTTC.